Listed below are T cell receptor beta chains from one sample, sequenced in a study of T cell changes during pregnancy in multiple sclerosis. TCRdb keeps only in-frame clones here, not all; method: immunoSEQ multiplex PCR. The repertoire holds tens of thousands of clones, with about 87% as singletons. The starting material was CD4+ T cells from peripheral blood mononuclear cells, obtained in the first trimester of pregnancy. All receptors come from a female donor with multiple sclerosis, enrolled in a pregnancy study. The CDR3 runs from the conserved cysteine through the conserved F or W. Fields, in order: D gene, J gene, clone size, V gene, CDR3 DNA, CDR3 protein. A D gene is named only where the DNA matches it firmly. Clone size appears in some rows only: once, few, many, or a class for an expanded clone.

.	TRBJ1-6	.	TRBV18	TGTGCCAGCTCACCCGAGGCGATTTGGAGCTCCTATAATTCACCCCTCCACTTT	CASSPEAIWSSYNSPLHF
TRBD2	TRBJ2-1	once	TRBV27	TGTGCCAGCAGTTTATCTGGACTAGCGGGATCCTACAATGAGCAGTTCTTC	CASSLSGLAGSYNEQFF
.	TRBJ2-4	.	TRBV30	TGTGCCTGGAGTACGCGGGGTCTCAGCAAAAACATTCAGTACTTC	CAWSTRGLSKNIQYF
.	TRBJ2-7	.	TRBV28	TGTGCCAGCAGTTCCCTGCTCAAGGACGGGGTCCTTTACTCCTACGAGCAGTACTTC	CASSSLLKDGVLYSYEQYF
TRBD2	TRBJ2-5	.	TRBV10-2	TGCGCCAGCAGAACTAGCGGGGGGGTAATGGAAGAGACCCAGTACTTC	CASRTSGGVMEETQYF
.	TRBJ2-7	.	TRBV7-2	TGTGCCAGCAGCTTAAGGCAGCCTTCTCGGGGTGAGTCCTACGAGCAGTACTTC	CASSLRQPSRGESYEQYF
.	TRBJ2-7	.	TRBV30	TGTGCCTGGAGCAACTCATACGAGCAGTACTTC	CAWSNSYEQYF
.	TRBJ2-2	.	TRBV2	TGTGCCAGCAGTTACTGGACCGGGGAGCTGTTTTTT	CASSYWTGELFF
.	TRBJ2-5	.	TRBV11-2	TGTGCCAGCAGCTTTTCGACAGGTCAAGAGACCCAGTACTTC	CASSFSTGQETQYF
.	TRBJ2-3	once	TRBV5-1	TGCGCCAGCAGCCTGGTCAGCAGGGCAGATACGCAGTATTTT	CASSLVSRADTQYF
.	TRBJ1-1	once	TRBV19	TGTGCCAGTAGTATAGGAACTCCGGGAGCGGAAGCTTTCTTT	CASSIGTPGAEAFF
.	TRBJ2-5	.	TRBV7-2	TGTGCCAGCAGCTTCGGGGGACGCGGGAAGCAAGAGACCCAGTACTTC	CASSFGGRGKQETQYF